These 8 T cell receptor beta chains came from one sample sequenced in a study of shared clonotypes between healthy human individuals. Assay: immunoSEQ multiplex PCR; the TCRdb copy retains only in-frame clones and omits some. The repertoire consists of hundreds of thousands of clones, with about 95% occurring once and the leading ten covering 0.05% to 0.07%. Material for sequencing was naive CD4+ T cells sorted from blood. Subset: CD45RA+ positively selected. All receptors come from a woman aged 25-40 years in good health.

The chain couples TRBV5-1 to TRBJ1-2; TRBD1 might be the D (5 bases). The V gene's germline CDR1 is SGHRS and CDR2 YFSETQ. V lost 4 bases to trimming and J lost 3 bases, with 13 bases between them. CDR3 length equals 14 residues. The CDR3 loop is CASSGGQGDYGYTF. The CDR3 nucleotides are TGCGCCAGCAGCGGGGGTCAGGGTGACTATGGCTACACCTTC.

This chain joins TRBV6-1 and TRBJ1-5; a possible D gene is TRBD1 (5 bases). Trimming removed 2 bases from V and 3 bases from J, with 8 bases in between. Germline-derived CDR1 and CDR2 are MNHNS and SASEGT. CDR3 size: 14 residues. CDR3 nucleotide sequence: TGTGCCAGCAGTGAATCAGGGAACAATCAGCCCCAGCATTTT. Translating gives CASSESGNNQPQHF.

The rearrangement joins TRBV10-3 to TRBJ2-7; no reliable D call. Germline V gene data show CDR1 as ENHRY and CDR2 as SYGVKD. V lost 8 bases and J lost 4, with 9 bases in between. This CDR3 comprises 11 residues. For the CDR3, the DNA is TGTGCCATCTCCCCCGTATACGAGCAGTACTTC. This codes for CAISPVYEQYF.

The V and J genes are TRBV4-1 and TRBJ1-2; 12 bases map to TRBD1. Germline-derived CDR1 and CDR2 are MGHRA and YSYEKL. V dropped 4 bases and J dropped 2; count of bases not matched to a gene: 5. The CDR3 consists of 16 residues. CDR3 sequence reads: CASSRAGTGGNYGYTF. The CDR3 DNA sequence: TGCGCCAGCAGCCGCGCCGGGACAGGGGGCAACTATGGCTACACCTTC.

V and J are TRBV7-9 and TRBJ1-4; D remains unclear. Trimming pared 2 bases from V and 7 bases from J, leaving 11 bases between. CDR3 size: 14 residues. CDR1 and CDR2 from the germline V gene are SEHNR and FQNEAQ (reference sequence). In nucleotides, the CDR3 is TGTGCCAGCAGCTTAATGCCTCGCTCTGAAAAACTGTTTTTT. Amino acids: CASSLMPRSEKLFF. Full variable domain (missing parts from reference TRBV7-9 and TRBJ1-4): DTGVSQNPRHKITKRGQNVTFRCDPISEHNRLYWYRQTLGQGPEFLTYFQNEAQLEKSRLLSDRFSAERPKGSFSTLEIQRTEQGDSAMYLCASSLMPRSEKLFFGSGTQLSVL.

This sequence joins TRBV6-1 and TRBJ2-3; the D gene could be TRBD1 or TRBD2 (6 bases each). The length of the CDR3 is 14 residues. CDR1 is MNHNS and CDR2 is SASEGT in the germline V gene. V gave up 8 bases and J gave up 0 bases, with 12 bases separating them. CDR3 bases: TGTGCCAGCTTTCGGGGGCAGAGCACAGATACGCAGTATTTT. This translates into CASFRGQSTDTQYF.

The chain uses TRBV19 and TRBJ1-1, with TRBD1 identical over 9 bases. The CDR3 is 14 residues long. J lost 5 bases, V lost 3 bases, and 4 bases had no gene match. Germline CDR1 reads LNHDA; CDR2 reads SQIVND (reference sequence). CDR3 DNA sequence: TGTGCCAGTAGTATTACAGGGGGCTGGACTGAAGCTTTCTTT. The encoded protein is CASSITGGWTEAFF.

The chain links TRBV28 to TRBJ1-5; maybe TRBD1 (5 bases). The CDR3 length is 17 residues. CDR1 and CDR2 from the germline V gene are MDHEN and SYDVKM. V was pared by 5 bases and J by 4 bases, with 21 bases between. The CDR3 reads CASSLAPGTGGNQPQHF. CDR3 coding DNA: TGTGCCAGCAGTCTAGCCCCCGGGACGGGGGGAAATCAGCCCCAGCATTTT. Variable domain in full (rest from reference TRBV28 and TRBJ1-5): DVKVTQSSRYLVKRTGEKVFLECVQDMDHENMFWYRQDPGLGLRLIYFSYDVKMKEKGDIPEGYSVSREKKERFSLILESASTNQTSMYLCASSLAPGTGGNQPQHFGDGTRLSIL.